This T cell receptor (beta chain) was documented in a study of shared clonotypes between healthy human individuals. Roughly 93 million PBMCs supplied genomic DNA for unsorted samples. This CDR3 is built from 10 residues. The germline V gene encodes CDR1 WNHNN and CDR2 SYGVQD (reference sequence). V gave up 9 bases and J gave up 5 bases, with 7 bases separating them. Sequenced by immunoSEQ multiplex PCR; TCRdb stores in-frame clones only, minus some. Among around 440,000 clones listed, roughly four fifths were seen once. Sequencing was done on a sample of PBMCs. The receptor comes from a woman between 40 and 55 years old in good health. Some clones in this sample may be carry-over from other donors' samples. This chain uses TRBV10-1 with TRBJ2-5; unclear D gene. The CDR3 reads CASYKETQYF. The CDR3 bases are TGCGCCAGTTACAAGGAGACCCAGTACTTC.